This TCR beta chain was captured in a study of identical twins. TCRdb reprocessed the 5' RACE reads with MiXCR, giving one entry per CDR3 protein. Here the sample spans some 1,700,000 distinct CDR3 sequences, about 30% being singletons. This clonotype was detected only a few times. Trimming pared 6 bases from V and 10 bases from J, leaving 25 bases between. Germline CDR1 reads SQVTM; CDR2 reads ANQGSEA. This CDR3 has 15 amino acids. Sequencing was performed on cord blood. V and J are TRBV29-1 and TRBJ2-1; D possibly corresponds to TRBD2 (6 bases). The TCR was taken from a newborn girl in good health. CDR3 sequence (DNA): TGCAGCGTCACAATAGCTAGCGATTCCCCAGGGGAGCAGTTCTTC. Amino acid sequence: CSVTIASDSPGEQFF.